The 26 T cell receptor beta chains in this list originate from one sample, sequenced in a study of Ad26.COV2.S vaccination and SARS-CoV-2 variants. TCRdb keeps only in-frame clones here, not all; method: immunoSEQ multiplex PCR. The top ten clones hold more than 9% of a sample with around 400,000 clones, 75% to 95% of them seen once. Treatment described: some 19 received Ad26.COV2.S at low or high dose, single or two shots; roughly 5 received placebo; per-sample allocation not given. The study sampled participants on day 63 after the first vaccine or placebo injection. The sample was peripheral blood, taken in a trial of Ad26.COV2.S vaccine versus placebo. The receptor source for this set is a person between 18 and 65 years old who received the Ad26.COV2.S COVID-19 vaccine or a placebo.

A single count supports this clone. The V gene is TRBV27, the J gene TRBJ2-1; 13 nucleotides line up with TRBD2. The V segment lost 3 bases and the J segment 0 bases; nucleotides outside the gene matches: 11. This CDR3 is 20 amino acids long. CDR1 and CDR2 from the germline V gene are MNHEY and SMNVEV (reference sequence). CDR3 amino acids: CASSLWGGLAGDFSYNEQFF. The CDR3, as DNA: TGTGCCAGCAGTTTGTGGGGAGGACTAGCGGGAGATTTCTCCTACAATGAGCAGTTCTTC.

The chain links TRBV25-1 to TRBJ2-2; 7 positions match TRBD1. Germline CDR1 and CDR2: MGHDK and SYGVNS. The CDR3 runs 13 residues. Losses at the gene ends were 3 bases for V and 9 bases for J; bases not matched to a gene: 4. In DNA form, the CDR3 reads TGTGCCAGCAGTGAGAACAGGGGCAGGGAGCTGTTTTTT. It translates to CASSENRGRELFF.

This clone was seen only once. The chain uses TRBV7-8 and TRBJ2-1, with 9 nucleotides matching TRBD2. Looked up from germline, CDR1 is SGHVS and CDR2 is FQNEAQ. This CDR3 has 16 amino acids. V lost 1 base, J lost 6 bases, and 7 bases stayed unmatched. This chain's CDR3 is CASSLVGGRGPNEQFF. The CDR3 coding sequence is TGTGCCAGCAGCTTAGTAGGCGGGAGGGGTCCCAATGAGCAGTTCTTC.

The gene calls are TRBV5-6 and TRBJ2-1; 10 bases map to TRBD2. V lost 5 bases and J lost 6; bases outside the gene matches: 8. Germline assignment: CDR1 SGHDT and CDR2 YYEEEE. This CDR3 contains 15 residues. The CDR3 reads CASRYGPSGSNEQFF. In nucleotides, the CDR3 is TGTGCCAGCAGATATGGGCCTAGCGGGAGCAATGAGCAGTTCTTC.

Only one count was recorded for this clone. The genes are TRBV19 and TRBJ1-4; tentative D call: TRBD1 (5 bases). Looked up from germline, CDR1 is LNHDA and CDR2 is SQIVND (reference sequence). The CDR3 has 18 residues. The V and J ends lost 0 bases and 4 bases respectively, with 18 bases between them. The CDR3, as DNA: TGTGCCAGTAGTATAGATACCCCCCCAGGGAGGGATAATGAAAAACTGTTTTTT. This codes for CASSIDTPPGRDNEKLFF. The whole variable domain, filled in from reference TRBV19 and TRBJ1-4, reads DGGITQSPKYLFRKEGQNVTLSCEQNLNHDAMYWYRQDPGQGLRLIYYSQIVNDFQKGDIAEGYSVSREKKESFPLTVTSAQKNPTAFYLCASSIDTPPGRDNEKLFFGSGTQLSVL.

The rearrangement uses TRBV6-2 or TRBV6-3 and TRBJ2-3, with no clear D. V was trimmed by 2 bases and J by 3 bases, leaving 12 bases between them. In germline, CDR1 is MNHEY, CDR2 SVGEGT. The CDR3 spans 15 residues. For the CDR3, the DNA is TGTGCCAGCAGTTACATCAGACTTACAACAGATACGCAGTATTTT. It translates to CASSYIRLTTDTQYF.

V is TRBV19 and J is TRBJ2-2, with a tentative D call TRBD1 (6 bases). From germline, CDR1 is LNHDA and CDR2 SQIVND (reference sequence). This CDR3 spans 15 amino acids. V was cut by 7 bases and J by 0 bases, with 12 bases left in between. CDR3 sequence reads: CASIDRTANTGELFF. CDR3 bases: TGTGCCAGTATCGATCGGACAGCGAACACCGGGGAGCTGTTTTTT.

This clone is a singleton in its sample. The chain employs TRBV10-3 and TRBJ2-7, with a possible D match to TRBD1 (6 bases). Germline V lookup: CDR1 ENHRY, CDR2 SYGVKD. V was pared by 5 bases and J by 6 bases, with 17 bases between. This CDR3 has 14 residues. This CDR3 is CAISHEGVPGEQYF. In nucleotides, the CDR3 is TGTGCCATCAGTCACGAGGGGGTCCCGGGCGAGCAGTACTTC.

This rearrangement joins TRBV19 to TRBJ2-2; a possible D gene is TRBD2 (6 bases). The ends were cut back, 3 bases at V and 3 bases at J, with 11 bases in the middle. Per the germline V gene, CDR1 is LNHDA and CDR2 is SQIVND (reference sequence). The CDR3 has 15 amino acids. The CDR3 region is CASSIVAVYTGELFF. DNA of the CDR3: TGTGCCAGTAGTATTGTAGCGGTTTACACCGGGGAGCTGTTTTTT.

The J gene is TRBJ1-6, the V gene TRBV30; D might be TRBD1 (5 bases). CDR1 is GTSNPN and CDR2 is SVGIG in the germline V gene (reference sequence). This CDR3 comprises 14 residues. With 0 bases removed from V and 6 bases from J, the gap between germline ends came to 9 bases. Written as DNA, the CDR3 is TGTGCCTGGAGTGTACTGACAGTTAATTCACCCCTCCACTTT. Protein product: CAWSVLTVNSPLHF.

V gene TRBV2 combines with J gene TRBJ2-1; D gene unclear. Germline loops: CDR1 SNHLY, CDR2 FYNNEI. The length of the CDR3 is 13 residues. The V end was cut by 4 bases, the J end by 8 bases, with 12 bases between. The CDR3 sequence is CASSGRTTYEQFF. In DNA form, the CDR3 reads TGTGCCAGCAGTGGCCGGACGACCTATGAGCAGTTCTTC.

This clone was seen a single time. CDR3 sequence reads: CASSLGGAEAFF. The CDR3, as DNA: TGTGCCAGCAGTTTAGGGGGGGCTGAAGCTTTCTTT. The chain combines TRBV27 with TRBJ1-1; D might be TRBD1 (5 bases). The ends were cut back, 2 bases at V and 6 bases at J, with 7 bases in the middle. CDR1 and CDR2 (germline): MNHEY, SMNVEV (reference sequence). This CDR3 is built from 12 residues.

V is TRBV4-2 and J is TRBJ2-1, with D possibly matching TRBD1 (6 bases). The V gene's germline CDR1 is LGHNA and CDR2 YNFKEQ. Trimming removed 1 base at V and 8 bases at J, with 18 bases between. The CDR3 extends over 16 amino acids. CDR3 coding DNA: TGTGCCAGCAGCCAAGGGGACGCAGGGGCATTCGATGAGCAGTTCTTC. The encoded protein is CASSQGDAGAFDEQFF.

This rearrangement joins TRBV4-2 to TRBJ2-4; 9 bases align to TRBD1. The CDR3 spans 14 residues. Germline loops: CDR1 LGHNA, CDR2 YNFKEQ. J lost 11 bases, V lost 3 bases, and 8 bases had no gene match. The CDR3 protein is CASSQEPTGGFQYF. The DNA for the CDR3 is TGTGCCAGCAGCCAGGAACCGACAGGGGGATTTCAGTACTTC.

The chain is built from TRBV5-5 and TRBJ2-1; 8 bases align to TRBD2. The CDR3 runs 15 residues. CDR1 SGHKS and CDR2 YYEKEE come from the germline V gene (reference sequence). After removal of 4 bases from V and 4 bases from J, the junction contained 7 bases not matched to a gene. CDR3 DNA sequence: TGTGCCAGCAGCCTACTAGCGGCATCATACAATGAGCAGTTCTTC. This encodes CASSLLAASYNEQFF. The variable domain in full, completed from reference TRBV5-5 and TRBJ2-1, reads DAGVTQSPTHLIKTRGQQVTLRCSPISGHKSVSWYQQVLGQGPQFIFQYYEKEERGRGNFPDRFSARQFPNYSSELNVNALLLGDSALYLCASSLLAASYNEQFFGPGTRLTVL.

V usage is TRBV6-1 and J usage is TRBJ1-5; TRBD1 matches 7 bases. V was pared by 0 bases and J by 2 bases, with 19 bases of the junction left unmatched. The CDR3 consists of 21 residues. From germline, CDR1 is MNHNS and CDR2 SASEGT. The DNA of the CDR3 is TGTGCCAGCAGTGAAGCTTCCTGGACAGGCACAATTGGCCCTCGCAATCAGCCCCAGCATTTT. Its translation is CASSEASWTGTIGPRNQPQHF.

This clone was seen only once. The chain couples TRBV18 to TRBJ2-3; no reliable D call. This CDR3 is 15 amino acids long. Germline V gene sequence: CDR1 KGHSH, CDR2 LQKENI. Between the trimmed V and J ends, which lost 0 bases and 2 bases, there was a span of 9 bases. The CDR3 sequence: CASSPPERNTDTQYF. As DNA, the CDR3 is TGTGCCAGCTCACCACCGGAAAGGAACACAGATACGCAGTATTTT. Drawing the rest from reference TRBV18 and TRBJ2-3, the complete variable domain is NAGVMQNPRHLVRRRGQEARLRCSPMKGHSHVYWYRQLPEEGLKFMVYLQKENIIDESGMPKERFSAEFPKEGPSILRIQQVVRGDSAAYFCASSPPERNTDTQYFGPGTRLTVL.

The chain recombines TRBV5-1 with TRBJ2-7, with TRBD1 identical over 9 bases. CDR3 length: 15 amino acids. Germline V CDR1 and CDR2: SGHRS, YFSETQ. V lost 4 bases, J lost 6 bases, and 11 bases stayed unmatched. CDR3 region: CASSLGWTGVLEQYF. In DNA form, the CDR3 reads TGCGCCAGCAGCCTTGGGTGGACAGGGGTTCTCGAGCAGTACTTC.

The chain uses TRBV3-1 (or the pseudogene TRBV3-2) and TRBJ2-5; D not certain. The CDR3 covers 14 residues. Trimming took off 3 bases at V and 5 bases at J, with 13 bases between the two ends. Looked up from germline, CDR1 is LGHDT and CDR2 is YNNKEL (reference sequence). The CDR3 DNA is TGTGCCAGCAGCCAGACCAGCCAAGGGGAGACCCAGTACTTC. Its translation: CASSQTSQGETQYF.

The rearrangement joins TRBV7-2 to TRBJ1-5, with D unclear. The germline CDR1 and CDR2 sequences are SGHTA and FQGNSA. The ends were cut back, 5 bases at V and 6 bases at J, with 11 bases in the middle. This CDR3 comprises 13 residues. This CDR3 reads CASSLYDTQPQHF. CDR3 DNA: TGTGCCAGCAGCCTTTATGACACTCAGCCCCAGCATTTT.

The chain combines TRBV3-1 (or the pseudogene TRBV3-2) with TRBJ2-7; 12 nucleotides agree with TRBD2. V lost 4 bases and J lost 3; bases outside the gene matches: 7. The CDR3 runs to 16 residues. Germline CDR1 reads LGHDT; CDR2 reads YNNKEL (reference sequence). The CDR3 DNA reads as TGTGCCAGCAGCCCTACTAGCGGGAGGCCCTTCTACGAGCAGTACTTC. Translating it yields CASSPTSGRPFYEQYF.

The CDR3 nucleotides are TGTGCCACCAGTGACCCCGGGACTAGCGGGAGAACAGATACGCAGTATTTT. Amino acids: CATSDPGTSGRTDTQYF. The chain combines TRBV24-1 with TRBJ2-3; 14 nucleotides line up with TRBD2. Per the germline V gene, CDR1 is KGHDR and CDR2 is SFDVKD. The CDR3 has 17 residues. The ends lost 4 bases at V and 3 bases at J; junction bases unmatched: 5.

J is TRBJ2-7 and V is TRBV28, with 9 nucleotides matching TRBD1. J was trimmed by 1 base and V by 4 bases; bases with no gene match: 8. CDR1 is MDHEN and CDR2 is SYDVKM in the germline V gene. The CDR3 length is 16 residues. The CDR3 is CASSSIPGQGSYEQYF. As DNA, the CDR3 is TGTGCCAGCAGTTCCATACCGGGACAGGGATCCTACGAGCAGTACTTC. Full variable domain (missing parts from reference TRBV28 and TRBJ2-7): DVKVTQSSRYLVKRTGEKVFLECVQDMDHENMFWYRQDPGLGLRLIYFSYDVKMKEKGDIPEGYSVSREKKERFSLILESASTNQTSMYLCASSSIPGQGSYEQYFGPGTRLTVT.

The gene calls are TRBV11-3 and TRBJ2-1; D remains unclear. Trimming cost V 1 base and J 5 bases, with 3 bases left between them. CDR3 size: 12 residues. Germline CDR1 SGHNT, CDR2 YENEEA. The CDR3: CASSLVNNEQFF. The CDR3 bases are TGTGCCAGCAGCTTAGTCAACAATGAGCAGTTCTTC.

V is TRBV10-3 and J is TRBJ2-3; D may be TRBD1 or TRBD2 (5 bases each). CDR3 size: 18 residues. V dropped 6 bases and J dropped 0 bases, with 22 bases sitting between them. Germline V lookup: CDR1 ENHRY, CDR2 SYGVKD. For the CDR3, the DNA is TGTGCCATCAGGCCCGGGACGGGACGGAGCGCTAGCACAGATACGCAGTATTTT. It translates to CAIRPGTGRSASTDTQYF.

This chain joins TRBV6-5 and TRBJ2-4; D ambiguous. Trimming removed 0 bases at V and 0 bases at J, with 6 bases between. Germline CDR1 reads MNHEY; CDR2 reads SVGAGI. This CDR3 spans 15 amino acids. As DNA, the CDR3 is TGTGCCAGCAGTTACTCGAGGATAGCCAAAAACATTCAGTACTTC. Residues: CASSYSRIAKNIQYF.